Listed here is a single TCR beta chain. No cognate antigen has been identified for it. The CDR3 end lies 3 residues beyond the end of the read and is filled in from the germline J gene. The immunoSEQ assay used multiplex PCR to amplify TCR beta CDR3 regions from an average of roughly 1.2 ug of genomic DNA per sample. The assay corrected primer bias using a complete synthetic TCR repertoire to establish an amplification baseline. The amplicons were sequenced on the Illumina platform. Turning to the authors' computational methods: Sequences were error-corrected by clustering with frequency ratios and a modified nearest-neighbor algorithm and were then analyzed in the immunoSEQ Analyzer with IMGT gene definitions. At each rarefaction depth, TCR richness and evenness were averaged across 20 rarefaction repeats, and any sample with fewer sequences than the depth was left out. Relative abundances of V, D and J genes were compared between groups using Wilcoxon rank sum tests, with FDR correction applied. In the blinded duplicates, the intraclass correlation was approximately 95% for TCR richness and averaged about 79% across 66 gene segments. The clones in this table, taken by TCRdb from immuneACCESS, are in-frame only. Not every clone is retained; where verified, under half of the shortfall comes from an unresolved V gene, and the cause of the rest is unknown. V, J and clone size were drawn from that table, and D and trimming were deduced from the DNA. This sample's table has entries for about 26,000 clones. 11% of the sample is in the top ten clones.

Every participant had a single incident cervical HPV16 infection, and prevalent HPV16 infections were excluded. Cervical HPV DNA was detected by MY09/MY11 PCR, and genotyping was performed by dot-blot hybridization. Approximately 15 mL of heparinized blood were centrifuged, and the buffy coat was aliquoted, frozen at -30°C, then stored at -80°C. QIAGEN kits were used to extract genomic DNA from the buffy coat specimens. The sample originates from a study of T cells in women clearing cervical HPV infection (dated by TCRdb to about 2018). For context, the study as a whole: Cases were under 30 women with histologically confirmed HPV16-related CIN3 or worse, including a couple of invasive cancers. The 20 to 25 controls were women who cleared a single incident HPV16 infection within 12 months without developing precancer or cancer. Blood from cases was drawn at the visit where the lesion was first identified, while blood from controls was drawn once the infection was no longer detected. Among cases, blood sampling occurred a median of roughly 160 days after lesion detection, with an interquartile range of about 85 to 210 days. Since only a few of the women had HLA typing available, the possibility that HLA type was acting as a confounder could not be ruled out. Nested within Costa Rica's Guanacaste HPV Natural History Study, an exploratory proof-of-principle case-control study compared TCR repertoires across cervical HPV16 outcomes. Cases and controls were matched on age within five years and on year of sample collection. Cases had a median age of about 35 years and controls had a median age of around 40, with no significant differences in baseline characteristics. The parent cohort enrolled 10,049 women aged 18 or older in Guanacaste, Costa Rica, in about 1992 to 1995 and followed the women for roughly seven years. Five blinded duplicates per group were added as quality controls, so that 60 or so samples were obtained: 50 or so participants and some 10 replicates.

There are 15 amino acids in the CDR3, from cysteine to phenylalanine inclusive. Only the CDR3 bases that were read are kept: 36 of them, in frame from base 1. CDR1 is given as DFQATT and CDR2 as SNEGSKA, both from the germline V gene (reference sequence). Cut back by 0 bases and 6 bases, the V and J ends lie 17 bases apart. Results the study describes overall, beyond this receptor: Because the number of T cells in each sample was unknown, differences in richness could reflect differing T-cell content rather than repertoire biology. TRBV6-7 relative abundance was lower in cases than in controls (roughly 0.11% versus 0.16%; Bonferroni P = 0.0008). TCR repertoire richness was significantly higher in CIN3+ cases than in controls across sequencing depths, while evenness did not differ. The cross-sectional design could not show whether the associations came before the infection or were a result of it, and neither effector/memory subsets nor HPV-specific T cells were isolated. By combining richness with V gene abundances, random forest classifiers separated cases from controls with an estimated AUC of roughly 0.8.

The chain uses TRBV20-1 and TRBJ2-5; matching of 7 bases hints at TRBD2 as the D gene. This clonotype was sampled from a woman aged 18-70 years with a cervical HPV16 infection that either progressed to CIN3+ or cleared (not recorded which). Sequences were obtained from blood buffy coat. CDR3 loop: CSARDPAGEGKTQYF. CDR3 DNA (partial): TGCAGTGCTAGAGATCCGGCAGGGGAGGGGAAGACC.